This TCR beta chain is drawn from a study of blood T cells in healthy people across ages. The CDR3 runs 15 residues. The germline V gene has CDR1 SGDLS and CDR2 YYNGEE. Trimming removed 4 bases from V and 1 base from J, with 11 bases in between. As for this clonotype: The antigen remains undetermined.

Primed by a sample-barcoded 5' primer and a J-beta primer mix, a second PCR proceeded for 7 to 11 cycles. Every sample returned 2.5 million or more CDR3-containing paired-end reads. One entry per CDR3 protein, called by TCRdb with MiXCR from the 5' RACE reads. The data show 1.6 million or so distinct CDR3 sequences, about 31% seen once. Each sample used at least 6 million PBMCs. Study-level results: Calculation of diversity from one million T cells yielded estimates considered to be underestimates.

The rearrangement joins TRBV9 to TRBJ2-2, with D tentatively TRBD2 (7 bases). This receptor was obtained from a woman aged 25 to 39 in good health. Sample: blood. DNA of the CDR3: TGTGCCAGCAGCCGCGGGGGCCTGAACACCGGGGAGCTGTTTTTT. Protein sequence: CASSRGGLNTGELFF. The full variable domain, rest sourced from reference TRBV9 and TRBJ2-2, is DSGVTQTPKHLITATGQRVTLRCSPRSGDLSVYWYQQSLDQGLQFLIQYYNGEERAKGNILERFSAQQFPDLHSELNLSSLELGDSALYFCASSRGGLNTGELFFGEGSRLTVL.